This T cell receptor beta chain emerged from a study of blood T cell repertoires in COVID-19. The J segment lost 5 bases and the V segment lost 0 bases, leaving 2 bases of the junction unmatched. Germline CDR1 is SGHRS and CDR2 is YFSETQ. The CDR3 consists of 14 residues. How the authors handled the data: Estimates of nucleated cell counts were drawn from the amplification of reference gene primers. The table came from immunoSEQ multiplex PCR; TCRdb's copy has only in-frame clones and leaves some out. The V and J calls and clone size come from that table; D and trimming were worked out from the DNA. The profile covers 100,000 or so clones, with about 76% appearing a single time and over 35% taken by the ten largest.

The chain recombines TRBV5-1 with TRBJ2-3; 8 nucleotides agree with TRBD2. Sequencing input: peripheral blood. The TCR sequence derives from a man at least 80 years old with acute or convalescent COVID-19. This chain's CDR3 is CASSLDSGEDTQYF. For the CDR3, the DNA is TGCGCCAGCAGCTTGGATAGCGGGGAAGATACGCAGTATTTT.